This TCR beta chain emerged from a study of response to subunit inactivated influenza vaccine. V was pared by 4 bases and J by 10 bases, with 14 bases between. Per the germline V gene, CDR1 is LGHNA and CDR2 is YNFKEQ. CDR3 length: 14 amino acids. MiXCR, applied by TCRdb to the RT-PCR reads, yields one record per CDR3 protein. The sample includes approximately 500,000 distinct CDR3 sequences, roughly a quarter seen only once; the top ten take 2.8%. The sample was also linked to a second study, of T cells expressing NK-cell markers. This second study says: Template switching by 5'RACE with UMIs generated the TCR beta cDNA. The authors sequenced eight donors, of whom seven were HCMV-seropositive and one was seronegative.

The sequencing here drew on CD4+ T cells sorted from PBMCs, taken roughly 12 days after vaccination. The V call is TRBV4-2, the J call TRBJ1-6, with D maybe TRBD1 (5 bases). This clonotype originated in a man between 45 and 60 years old who received an inactivated influenza vaccine. The CDR3 loop reads CASSRAGAGSPLHF. CDR3 coding DNA: TGTGCCAGCAGCCGGGCTGGGGCGGGGTCACCCCTCCACTTT.